This T cell receptor (beta chain) was identified in a study of control samples from healthy donors and cancer patients. The ends were cut back, 12 bases at V and 3 bases at J, with 20 bases in the middle. The length of the CDR3 is 14 residues. Germline assignment: CDR1 KGHDR and CDR2 SFDVKD. Only in-frame clones appear in the TCRdb table, and some are missing; sequencing was by immunoSEQ multiplex PCR. The sample includes about 100,000 clones, approximately 84% of them seen just once. This chain joins TRBV24-1 and TRBJ2-7, with a possible D match to TRBD2 (6 bases). The sequenced sample consisted of blood. This clonotype was obtained from a man younger than 30 in good health. The CDR3 DNA reads TGTGCCCCGGACCGCGCGGGAACCCTCTACGAGCAGTACGTC. This codes for CAPDRAGTLYEQYV.